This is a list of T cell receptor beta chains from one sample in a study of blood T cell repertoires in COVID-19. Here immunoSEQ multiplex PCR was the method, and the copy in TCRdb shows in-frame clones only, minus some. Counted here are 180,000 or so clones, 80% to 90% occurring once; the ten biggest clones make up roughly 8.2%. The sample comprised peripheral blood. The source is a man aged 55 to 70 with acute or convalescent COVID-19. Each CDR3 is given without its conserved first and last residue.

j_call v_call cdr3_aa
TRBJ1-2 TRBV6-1 ASSELGGAGGYGYT
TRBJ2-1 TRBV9 ASSVARQRGGGATQF
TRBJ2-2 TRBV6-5 ASSYGHGNTGELF
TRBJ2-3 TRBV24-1 ATSPSGSSDTQY
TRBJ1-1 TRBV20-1 SARGGTEAF
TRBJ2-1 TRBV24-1 ATSDWDGTGGFGLAGVLSHEQF
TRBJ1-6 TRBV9 ASSEPSGGSNSPLH
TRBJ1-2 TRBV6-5 ASSYLTGRGYGYT
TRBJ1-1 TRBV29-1 SVQGNTEAF
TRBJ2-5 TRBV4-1 ASSQDPGAQETQY
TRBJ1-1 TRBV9 ASSPQGLVTEAF
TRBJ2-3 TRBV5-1 ASSLPSGTADTQY
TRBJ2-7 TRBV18 ASSPPSGSYEQY
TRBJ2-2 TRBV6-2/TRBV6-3 ASSTGRGGELF
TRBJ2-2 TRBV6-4 ASSEGGTGELF
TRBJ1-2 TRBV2 ASSVAALVYGYT
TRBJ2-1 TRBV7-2 ASSHSGRAGSNEQF
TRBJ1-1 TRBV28 ASSPHLGGNTEAF
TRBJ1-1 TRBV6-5 ASIMTGRMNTEAF
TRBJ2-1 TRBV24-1 ATSDRTSGSPNEQF
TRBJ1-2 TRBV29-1 SVGEGVHGYT